The text below deals with one T cell receptor beta chain. No cognate antigen has been identified for it. One base away there is no much larger clone; base qualities are not given. The source of the sample is a study of shared clonotypes between healthy human individuals (dated by TCRdb to the early 2020s). Study-level background: Three men and a couple of women, aged 18 to 49 years, made up the cohort. To estimate repertoire size and how much clonotypes are shared between individuals, the study performed deep sequencing of blood TCR repertoires from 4 to 6 healthy adults. To increase sequencing depth and limit assay-specific biases, TCR repertoire library preparation and sequencing were carried out by different laboratories using diverse techniques. Each donor's leukapheresis produced roughly between roughly 0.85 and 9.5 billion PBMCs. Points the paper makes about the study in general: Sampling was limited to blood, and TCR repertoires in tissue likely differ from TCR repertoires in blood. Because the study included only a small number of donors, the genetic and exposure-history diversity represented was limited. Pairwise subsampling indicated that sequencing depth was expected to affect the degree of clonotype sharing among donors.

TCR CDR3 regions were amplified from genomic DNA by multiplex PCR using the deep immunoSEQ assay. Genomic DNA extracted from each cell subset was distributed evenly over all wells of several immunoSEQ 96-well plates, and each plate served as one replicate. Each replicate PCR for unsorted PBMC received about 300 ng genomic DNA, equal to approximately 30,000 T cell genomes. Ten immunoSEQ deep assay plates were used to sequence the unsorted PBMC genomic DNA. Purified libraries were quantified with a Qubit 3.0 fluorometer, sized on a Bioanalyzer 2100, and re-quantified with the KAPA Library Quantification kit. Every immunoSEQ 96-well plate was sequenced on a dedicated single-read 150-cycle Illumina NextSeq 550 flow cell. Per the authors' processing: Because the immunoSEQ output included only junctional sequences and no quality scores, the filtering could not be the same as the filtering used for full-length reads. To assign V/J genes and CDR3, sequences were annotated using PyIR, a Python wrapper for IgBLAST v1.9, with IMGT germline references. Reads were filtered out if the reads had weak V/J assignments (E-value above 1e-6), no CDR3, stop codons, out-of-frame junctions, or ambiguous translated residues. V3J clonotypes were defined as sequences sharing an identical inferred V gene, J gene, and CDR3 amino acid sequence. To compute the percentage overlap between repertoires, the number of shared unique clonotypes was divided by the size of the smaller repertoire. Three approaches were used to assess repertoire richness: RTK rarefaction, the Chao1 estimator, and Recon v2.1 estimates of unobserved clonotypes. The table was pulled from immuneACCESS by TCRdb, which kept in-frame rearrangements only. Such tables lose some clones; where checked, under half of the loss comes from unresolved V genes, and the rest has no known cause. The DNA gave D and trimming, while V, J and clone size come from that table. Counted in this sample were under 600,000 clones; roughly 85% of them appeared once. Under 15% of the sample lies in the top ten.

Donors were healthy HIV-negative adults with no recently reported acute infections or vaccinations. Only Caucasian adults living in Nashville, Tennessee, USA were represented among the donors. For unsorted samples, about 85 million PBMCs were counted and genomic DNA was extracted with the QIAamp DNA Blood Mini kit. Blood was collected by leukapheresis, and PBMCs were isolated by Ficoll-Histopaque density gradient centrifugation and then cryopreserved in liquid nitrogen vapor phase. There are 15 amino acids in the CDR3, from cysteine to phenylalanine inclusive. The sequence is cut down to CDR3 DNA, 45 bases in frame from base 1. The CDR1 and CDR2 encoded by the germline V gene (reference sequence) are SEHNR and FQNEAQ. V is clipped by 4 bases and J by 4 bases, and the sequence between their germline boundaries is 14 bases long.

What was sequenced was PBMCs. The origin of this receptor is a woman in her forties in good health. Some clones in this sample may be carry-over from other donors' samples. In this chain, TRBV7-9 is recombined with TRBJ2-1; tentative D gene TRBD2, with 5 bases matching. This receptor carries the CDR3 CASSSRGVGYNEQFF. The bases read TGTGCCAGCAGCTCTCGGGGAGTTGGGTACAATGAGCAGTTCTTC.